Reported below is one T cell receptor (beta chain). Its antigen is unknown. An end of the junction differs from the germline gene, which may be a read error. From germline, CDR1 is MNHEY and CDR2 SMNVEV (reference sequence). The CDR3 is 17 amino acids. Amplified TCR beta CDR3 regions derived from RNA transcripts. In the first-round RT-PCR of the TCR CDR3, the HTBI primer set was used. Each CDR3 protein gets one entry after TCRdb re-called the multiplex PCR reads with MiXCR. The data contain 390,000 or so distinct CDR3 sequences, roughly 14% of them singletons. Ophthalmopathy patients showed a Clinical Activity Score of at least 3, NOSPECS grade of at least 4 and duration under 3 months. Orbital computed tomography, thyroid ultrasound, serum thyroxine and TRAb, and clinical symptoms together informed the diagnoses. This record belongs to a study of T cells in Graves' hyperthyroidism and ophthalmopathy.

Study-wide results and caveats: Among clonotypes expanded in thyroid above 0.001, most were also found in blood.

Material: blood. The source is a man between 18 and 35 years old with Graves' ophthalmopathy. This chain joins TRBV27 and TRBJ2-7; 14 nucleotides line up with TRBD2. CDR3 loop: CASSQGTSGSSSYEQYF. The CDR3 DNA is TGCGCCAGCAGCCAAGGGACTAGCGGGAGTAGCTCCTACGAGCAGTACTTC.